This T cell receptor (beta chain) emerged from a study of PD-1 blockade in classical Hodgkin lymphoma. Study summary: It was nivolumab at 3 mg/kg, given intravenously every 2 weeks, that patients received. Study observations and caveats: Patients newly diagnosed and complete responders had comparable baseline diversity. Some patients started nivolumab under 1 year after ASCT, and they were excluded.

This CDR3 region has 16 residues. Looked up from germline, CDR1 is MNHEY and CDR2 is SMNVEV (reference sequence). Trimming took 1 base from V and 2 from J, leaving 11 bases between them. This clone has only a few counts. Its specificity is unknown. Specified time point: cycle 4 day 1 (C4D1), after less than seven weeks of nivolumab. Every patient had relapsed following autologous stem cell transplantation, and cohorts differed in brentuximab vedotin exposure. Sequencing used immunoSEQ multiplex PCR; TCRdb keeps in-frame clones, though not all of them. The table includes roughly 20,000 clones, around three quarters detected once.

Material: peripheral blood mononuclear cells (PBMCs), obtained before the fourth cycle of nivolumab. This TCR derives from a human donor with classical Hodgkin lymphoma. This chain joins TRBV27 and TRBJ2-2; tentatively, D is TRBD1 (5 bases). The CDR3 reads CASSLLRRVNTGELFF. The CDR3 DNA sequence: TGTGCCAGCAGTTTATTGCGCAGGGTTAACACCGGGGAGCTGTTTTTT.